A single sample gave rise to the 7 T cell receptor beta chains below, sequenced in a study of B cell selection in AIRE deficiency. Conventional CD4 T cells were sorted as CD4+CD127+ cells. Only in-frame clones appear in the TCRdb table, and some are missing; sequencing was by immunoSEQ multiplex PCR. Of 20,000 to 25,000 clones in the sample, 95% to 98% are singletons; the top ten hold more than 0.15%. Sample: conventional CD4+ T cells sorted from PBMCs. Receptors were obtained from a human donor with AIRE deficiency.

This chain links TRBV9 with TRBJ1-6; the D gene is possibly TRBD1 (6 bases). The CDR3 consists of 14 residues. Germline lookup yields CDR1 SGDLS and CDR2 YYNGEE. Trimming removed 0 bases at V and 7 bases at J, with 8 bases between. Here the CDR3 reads CASSVGGGNSPLHF. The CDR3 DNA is TGTGCCAGCAGCGTAGGAGGGGGGAATTCACCCCTCCACTTT.

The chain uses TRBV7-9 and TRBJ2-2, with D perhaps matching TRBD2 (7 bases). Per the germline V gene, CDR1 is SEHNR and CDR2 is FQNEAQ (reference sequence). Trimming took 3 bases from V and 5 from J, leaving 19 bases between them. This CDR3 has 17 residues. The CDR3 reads CASSFVLGGLATGELFF. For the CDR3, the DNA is TGTGCCAGCAGCTTCGTTCTCGGGGGGCTAGCTACCGGGGAGCTGTTTTTT.

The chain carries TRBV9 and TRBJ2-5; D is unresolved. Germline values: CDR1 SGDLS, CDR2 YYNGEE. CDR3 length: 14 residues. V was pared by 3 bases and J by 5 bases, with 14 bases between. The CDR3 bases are TGTGCCAGCAGCGACGGATCTACGAGGGAGACCCAGTACTTC. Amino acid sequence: CASSDGSTRETQYF.

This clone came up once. The CDR3 is CASTNAAPNTGELFF. CDR3 nucleotides: TGTGCCAGCACTAACGCAGCCCCCAACACCGGGGAGCTGTTTTTT. V is TRBV28 and J is TRBJ2-2; D uncertain. The germline gives CDR1 MDHEN, CDR2 SYDVKM. The CDR3 consists of 15 residues. Trimming stripped 7 bases from V and 2 bases from J, with 14 bases between.

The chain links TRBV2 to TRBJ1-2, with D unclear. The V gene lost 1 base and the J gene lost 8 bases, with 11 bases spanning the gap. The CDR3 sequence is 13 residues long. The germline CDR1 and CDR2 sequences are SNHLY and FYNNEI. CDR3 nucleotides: TGTGCCAGCAGTGAAGGCTTAGTTAGGGGCTACACCTTC. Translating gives CASSEGLVRGYTF.

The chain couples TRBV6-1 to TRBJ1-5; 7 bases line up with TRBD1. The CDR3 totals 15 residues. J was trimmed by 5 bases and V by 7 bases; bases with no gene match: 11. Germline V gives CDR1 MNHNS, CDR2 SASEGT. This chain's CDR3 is CASILGQVRYQPQHF. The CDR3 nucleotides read TGTGCCAGCATTCTAGGACAGGTTCGTTATCAGCCCCAGCATTTT.

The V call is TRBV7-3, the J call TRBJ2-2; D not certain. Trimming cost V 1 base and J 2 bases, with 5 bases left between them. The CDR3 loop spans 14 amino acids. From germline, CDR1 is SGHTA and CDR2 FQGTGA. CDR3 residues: CASSLSGNTGELFF. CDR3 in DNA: TGTGCCAGCAGCTTAAGCGGAAACACCGGGGAGCTGTTTTTT.